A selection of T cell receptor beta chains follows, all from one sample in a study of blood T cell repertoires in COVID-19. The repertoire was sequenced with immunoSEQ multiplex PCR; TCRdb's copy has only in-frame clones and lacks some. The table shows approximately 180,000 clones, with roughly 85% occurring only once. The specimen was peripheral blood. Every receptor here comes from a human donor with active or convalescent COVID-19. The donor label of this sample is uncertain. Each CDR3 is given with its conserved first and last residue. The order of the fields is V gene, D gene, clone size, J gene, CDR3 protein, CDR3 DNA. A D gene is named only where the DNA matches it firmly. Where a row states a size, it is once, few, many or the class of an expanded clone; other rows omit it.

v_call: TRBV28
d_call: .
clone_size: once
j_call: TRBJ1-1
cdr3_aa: CASSFGGFTEAFF
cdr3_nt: TGTGCCAGCAGTTTCGGGGGGTTCACTGAAGCTTTCTTT

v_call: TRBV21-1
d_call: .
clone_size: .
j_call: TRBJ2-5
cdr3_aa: CASSKRQGRETQYF
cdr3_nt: TGTGCCAGCAGCAAGAGACAGGGCCGAGAGACCCAGTACTTC

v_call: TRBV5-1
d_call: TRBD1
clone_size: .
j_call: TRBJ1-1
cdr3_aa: CASSPAGGRVLTAEAFF
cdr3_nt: TGCGCCAGCAGCCCGGCAGGGGGCCGGGTACTGACGGCTGAAGCTTTCTTT

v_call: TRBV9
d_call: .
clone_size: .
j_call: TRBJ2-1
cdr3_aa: CASSRGGAYNEQFF
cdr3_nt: TGTGCCAGCAGCCGCGGCGGGGCGTACAATGAGCAGTTCTTC

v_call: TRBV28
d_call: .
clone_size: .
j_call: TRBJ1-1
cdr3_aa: CASPHPLGTEAFF
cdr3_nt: TGTGCCAGCCCCCATCCGCTCGGCACTGAAGCTTTCTTT

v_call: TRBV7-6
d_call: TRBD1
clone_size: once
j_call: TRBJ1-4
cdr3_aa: CASSLGGDRVREKLFF
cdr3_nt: TGTGCCAGCAGCTTAGGAGGGGACAGGGTCAGGGAAAAACTGTTTTTT

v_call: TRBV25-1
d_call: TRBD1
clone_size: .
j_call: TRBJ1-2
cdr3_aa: CASSEFETGENGYTF
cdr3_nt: TGTGCCAGCAGTGAATTCGAGACAGGGGAGAATGGCTACACCTTC

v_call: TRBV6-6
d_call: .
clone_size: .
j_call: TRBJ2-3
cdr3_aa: CATEQGLGGDTQYF
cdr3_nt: TGTGCCACAGAACAGGGTTTGGGGGGGGATACGCAGTATTTT

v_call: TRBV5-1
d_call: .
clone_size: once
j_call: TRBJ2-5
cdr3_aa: CASSLQARGETQYF
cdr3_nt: TGCGCCAGCAGCTTGCAGGCTAGAGGGGAGACCCAGTACTTC

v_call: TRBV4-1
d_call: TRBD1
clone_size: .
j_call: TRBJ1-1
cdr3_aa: CASSHEQGLGTEAFF
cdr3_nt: TGCGCCAGCAGCCACGAACAGGGGCTGGGGACTGAAGCTTTCTTT

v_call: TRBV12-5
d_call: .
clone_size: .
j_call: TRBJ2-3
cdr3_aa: CASGRQFSSTDTQYF
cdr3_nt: TGTGCTAGTGGTCGACAGTTTTCTAGCACAGATACGCAGTATTTT

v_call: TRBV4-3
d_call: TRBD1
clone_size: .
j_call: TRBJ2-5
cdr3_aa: CASSRTGEEETQYF
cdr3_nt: TGCGCCAGCAGCCGGACAGGGGAGGAAGAGACCCAGTACTTC

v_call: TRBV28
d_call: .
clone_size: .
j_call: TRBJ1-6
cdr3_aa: CASSLWGGSSPLHF
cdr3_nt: TGTGCCAGCAGTTTATGGGGGGGAAGTTCACCCCTCCACTTT

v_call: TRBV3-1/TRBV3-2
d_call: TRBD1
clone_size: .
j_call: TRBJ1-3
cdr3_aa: CASSQGQAGNTIYF
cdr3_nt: TGTGCCAGCAGCCAGGGACAGGCGGGAAACACCATATATTTT

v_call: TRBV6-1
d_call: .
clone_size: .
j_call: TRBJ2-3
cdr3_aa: CASSDGRDTDTQYF
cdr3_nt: TGTGCCAGCAGTGACGGGCGGGACACAGATACGCAGTATTTT

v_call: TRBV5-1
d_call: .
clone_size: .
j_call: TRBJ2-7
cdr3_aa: CASSSWTGREQYF
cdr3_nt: TGCGCCAGCAGCTCTTGGACTGGGCGCGAGCAGTACTTC

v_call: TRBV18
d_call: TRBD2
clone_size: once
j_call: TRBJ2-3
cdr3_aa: CASSPPSGGYTDTQYF
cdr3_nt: TGTGCCAGCTCACCACCTAGCGGGGGATACACAGATACGCAGTATTTT

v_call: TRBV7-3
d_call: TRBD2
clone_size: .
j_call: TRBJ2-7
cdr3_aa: CASSSLGGRTTTYEQYF
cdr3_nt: TGTGCCAGCAGCTCTCTGGGAGGGCGGACCACTACCTACGAGCAGTACTTC

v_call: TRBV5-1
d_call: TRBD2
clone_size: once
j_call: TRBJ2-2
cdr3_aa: CASSLERENTGELFF
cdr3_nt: TGCGCCAGCAGCTTGGAGCGGGAGAATACCGGGGAGCTGTTTTTT

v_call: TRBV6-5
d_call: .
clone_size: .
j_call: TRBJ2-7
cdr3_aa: CASSKTDSYEQYF
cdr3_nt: TGTGCCAGCAGTAAGACAGATTCCTACGAGCAGTACTTC

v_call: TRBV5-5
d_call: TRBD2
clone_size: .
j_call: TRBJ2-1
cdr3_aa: CASSLRGGLAGYTYNEQFF
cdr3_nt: TGTGCCAGCAGCTTGAGGGGCGGGCTAGCGGGATACACCTACAATGAGCAGTTCTTC

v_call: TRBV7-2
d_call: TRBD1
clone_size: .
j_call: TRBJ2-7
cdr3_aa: CASSRDRASYEQYF
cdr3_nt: TGTGCCAGCAGCAGAGACAGGGCCTCCTACGAGCAGTACTTC

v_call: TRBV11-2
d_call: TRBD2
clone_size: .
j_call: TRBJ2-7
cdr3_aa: CASSPGTNVFYEQYF
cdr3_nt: TGTGCCAGCAGCCCTGGGACTAACGTATTTTACGAGCAGTACTTC

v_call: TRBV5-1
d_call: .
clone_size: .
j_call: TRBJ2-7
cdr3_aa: CASSLVGDWEQYF
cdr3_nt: TGCGCCAGCAGCTTGGTGGGGGACTGGGAGCAGTACTTC

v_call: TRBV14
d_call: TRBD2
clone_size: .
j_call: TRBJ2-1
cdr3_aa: CASSQYVGGRGTYNEQFF
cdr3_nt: TGTGCCAGCAGCCAGTATGTGGGAGGGAGGGGAACCTACAATGAGCAGTTCTTC

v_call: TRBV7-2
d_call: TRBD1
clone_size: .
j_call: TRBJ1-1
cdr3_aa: CASSRGTGVTEAFF
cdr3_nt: TGTGCCAGCAGCCGCGGGACAGGGGTGACTGAAGCTTTCTTT

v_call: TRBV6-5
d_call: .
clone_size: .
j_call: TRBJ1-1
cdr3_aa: CASSFLGGETEAFF
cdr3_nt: TGTGCCAGCAGTTTCCTGGGGGGAGAAACTGAAGCTTTCTTT